This TCR beta chain was obtained from a study of T-cell reconstitution after alpha-beta-depleted transplantation in children (dated by TCRdb to about 2016). Turning to the overall study: The study quantitatively tracked T-cell immune reconstitution after TCRalphabeta/CD19-depleted allogeneic hematopoietic cell transplantation in children using TCR repertoire profiling.

This clonotype occurred a few times. Its antigen is not yet known. Per-base qualities were not stored, and no clone one base away is much larger. Library generation was performed with PCR. Sequencing relied on an Illumina HiSeq 2500. TCR library preparation used molecular barcoding, with unique molecular identifiers applied to normalize quantification of the TCRbeta repertoire. TCRdb trimmed public reads at Q25 via fastp, called clones via MiXCR and kept in-frame beta chains. CDR3 protein sequences are deduplicated, and each keeps its most common genes and DNA. The sample records a few hundred thousand distinct CDR3 sequences, approximately 10% of which are singletons. The ten largest clones capture 4.5% to 7% of the sample. The input for sequencing was PBMCs from the stem cell graft donor, taken from the stem cell graft. The receptor comes from a human donor who donated a stem cell graft to a child with acute myeloid leukemia.

The CDR3 protein sequence reads: CASSTTSGYEQYF. Here is the DNA: TGTGCCAGCAGCACGACTAGCGGCTACGAGCAGTACTTC. The receptor chain draws on TRBV7-3 and TRBJ2-7; the central 9 bases match TRBD2. The CDR3 holds 13 amino acids from the cysteine to the phenylalanine. Only the CDR3 DNA is retained, 39 bases long and in frame from the first base. The germline V gene sets CDR1 to SGHTA and CDR2 to FQGTGA. Relative to germline, V is missing 5 bases and J is missing 3 bases, with 2 bases of the junction outside any gene match.